These 27 T cell receptor beta chains originate from one sample sequenced in a study of CD8 T cells in Susac syndrome. Random-hexamer reverse transcription was applied to roughly 0.5 to 1 ug RNA. TCRdb itself ran the immunoSEQ multiplex PCR reads through MiXCR, one entry per CDR3 protein. The sample includes around 200,000 distinct CDR3 sequences, approximately 95% seen only once; the top ten take around 0.15%. The sequencing input was CD8+ T cells from PBMCs. All receptors come from a human donor with Susac syndrome.

The rearrangement uses TRBV30 and TRBJ1-1, with 8 nucleotides matching TRBD1. Germline trimming cut 1 base from V and 6 bases from J; bases unmatched to any gene: 1. The V gene's germline CDR1 is GTSNPN and CDR2 SVGIG (reference sequence). The CDR3 is 12 amino acids. CDR3 residues: CAWSEDRAEAFF. CDR3 in DNA: TGTGCCTGGAGTGAGGACAGGGCTGAAGCTTTCTTT.

This sequence joins TRBV5-1 and TRBJ1-2; tentative D call: TRBD1 (5 bases). This CDR3 is built from 15 residues. Germline V lookup: CDR1 SGHRS, CDR2 YFSETQ. Trimming removed 0 bases from V and 1 base from J, with 10 bases in between. CDR3 nucleotide sequence: TGCGCCAGCAGCTTGGGGCAGGGCGATAACTATGGCTACACCTTC. This codes for CASSLGQGDNYGYTF.

This rearrangement joins TRBV3-1 to TRBJ1-2; TRBD1 matches 8 bases. V lost 5 bases and J lost 3; bases outside the gene matches: 5. The CDR3 runs 14 residues. Germline loops: CDR1 LGHDT, CDR2 YNNKEL (reference sequence). The CDR3 DNA sequence: TGTGCCAGCAGCTCGACAGGGGCGGACTATGGCTACACCTTC. Its translation is CASSSTGADYGYTF.

The chain joins TRBV12-3 or TRBV12-4 to TRBJ2-1; 15 positions match TRBD2. V lost 5 bases, J lost 2 bases, and 7 bases stayed unmatched. The CDR3 extends over 18 amino acids. The CDR3 is CASSTGTSGGLTYNEQFF. The CDR3 nucleotides are TGTGCCAGCAGTACTGGGACTAGCGGGGGGTTAACCTACAATGAGCAGTTCTTC.

J is TRBJ2-7 and V is TRBV7-8, with D uncertain. This CDR3 is built from 16 residues. The germline V gene encodes CDR1 SGHVS and CDR2 FQNEAQ. Trimming cost V 3 bases and J 0 bases, with 15 bases left between them. The CDR3 protein is CASSFFGETYSYEQYF. The CDR3 region has the DNA TGTGCCAGCAGCTTTTTCGGAGAGACCTACTCCTACGAGCAGTACTTC.

J is TRBJ2-3 and V is TRBV6-5; tentatively, D is TRBD2 (6 bases). The V end was cut by 0 bases, the J end by 4 bases, with 11 bases between. Germline V CDR1 and CDR2: MNHEY, SVGAGI. CDR3 length: 15 amino acids. The CDR3 loop is CASSYSAGSADTQYF. CDR3 sequence (DNA): TGTGCCAGCAGTTACTCTGCGGGGTCCGCAGATACGCAGTATTTT.

This clonotype was found once. The V call is TRBV20-1, the J call TRBJ2-7; D not certain. Trimming took 0 bases from V and 0 from J, leaving 15 bases between them. Germline V gene data show CDR1 as DFQATT and CDR2 as SNEGSKA (reference sequence). The CDR3 spans 16 residues. CDR3: CSARDWQRESSYEQYF. The CDR3 nucleotides are TGCAGTGCTAGAGATTGGCAGCGTGAAAGCTCCTACGAGCAGTACTTC.

The chain employs TRBV5-6 and TRBJ2-1; possibly TRBD1 for D (5 bases). In germline, CDR1 is SGHDT, CDR2 YYEEEE. V lost 6 bases, J lost 7 bases, and 20 bases lay in between. This CDR3 contains 15 residues. CDR3 sequence (DNA): TGTGCCAGCATCGCCGGGCAGGGCGTAAGGAATGAGCAGTTCTTC. Translated: CASIAGQGVRNEQFF.

J is TRBJ1-1 and V is TRBV15; D is undetermined. Trimming pared 1 base from V and 0 bases from J, leaving 12 bases between. The CDR3 runs to 16 residues. The germline gives CDR1 LNHNV, CDR2 YYDKDF (reference sequence). The CDR3 DNA sequence: TGTGCCACCAGCAGAGGCTTGCAGGTGATGAACACTGAAGCTTTCTTT. It specifies CATSRGLQVMNTEAFF.

The chain employs TRBV19 and TRBJ1-4, with a weak D call TRBD1 (6 bases). The CDR3 runs 16 residues. Germline-derived CDR1 and CDR2 are LNHDA and SQIVND (reference sequence). V was pared by 4 bases and J by 6 bases, with 18 bases between. The CDR3 bases are TGTGCCAGTAGTACGTTGGACAGACCCTTGGATGAAAAACTGTTTTTT. It yields the protein CASSTLDRPLDEKLFF.

The chain joins TRBV9 to TRBJ2-7, with TRBD1 identical over 8 bases. Trimming took 0 bases from V and 7 from J; bases not matched to a gene: 9. CDR3 length equals 15 residues. Germline V gene lookup returns CDR1 SGDLS and CDR2 YYNGEE. The CDR3 bases are TGTGCCAGCAGCGTAGGATTTGGGACAGGCACAGAGCAGTACTTC. Its protein is CASSVGFGTGTEQYF.

The CDR3 DNA is TGTGCCAGCAGGGAAAGGTTTAGCAATCAGCCCCAGCATTTT. Encoded protein: CASRERFSNQPQHF. This chain uses TRBV28 with TRBJ1-5; D not resolved. V lost 6 bases, J lost 0 bases, and 9 bases lay in between. Germline V gene data show CDR1 as MDHEN and CDR2 as SYDVKM. The CDR3 runs to 14 residues.

The chain is built from TRBV3-1 and TRBJ2-3; D is undetermined. V lost 0 bases and J 0 bases, leaving 4 bases between the germline ends. This CDR3 comprises 14 residues. From germline, CDR1 is LGHDT and CDR2 YNNKEL (reference sequence). CDR3 sequence reads: CASSQDLSTDTQYF. CDR3 nucleotide sequence: TGTGCCAGCAGCCAAGATCTGAGCACAGATACGCAGTATTTT.

This chain joins TRBV7-3 and TRBJ2-1, with TRBD2 identical over 11 bases. The J segment lost 9 bases and the V segment lost 7 bases, leaving 11 bases of the junction unmatched. Per germline, CDR1 SGHTA and CDR2 FQGTGA. The CDR3 is 15 amino acids. CDR3 bases: TGTGCCAGCACCCTAGCCCCCGGGACTAGCGGTGAGCAGTTCTTC. Encoded protein: CASTLAPGTSGEQFF.

The genes are TRBV27 and TRBJ1-5, with 9 bases aligning to TRBD1. Germline assignment: CDR1 MNHEY and CDR2 SMNVEV (reference sequence). This CDR3 is 14 amino acids long. Losses at the gene ends were 0 bases for V and 6 bases for J; bases not matched to a gene: 0. CDR3 DNA sequence: TGTGCCAGCAGTTTATCACAGGGGGCTCAGCCCCAGCATTTT. Translation: CASSLSQGAQPQHF.

The rearrangement links TRBV9 to TRBJ2-5, with D possibly being TRBD1 or TRBD2 (5 bases each). The CDR3 has 17 residues. V was shortened by 4 bases and J by 5 bases, with 24 bases between the two germline ends. Germline V CDR1 and CDR2: SGDLS, YYNGEE. DNA for the CDR3: TGTGCCAGCAGCACTCACACCGGGACGGGGCGCTCGGAGACCCAGTACTTC. Translating gives CASSTHTGTGRSETQYF.

The sample holds a few counts of this clonotype. CDR3: CASSLSTRDTQYF. The CDR3, as DNA: TGTGCCAGCAGCTTAAGTACTAGAGATACGCAGTATTTT. V is TRBV7-3 and J is TRBJ2-3; D is perhaps TRBD2 (5 bases). The CDR3 sequence is 13 residues long. Trimming shortened V by 1 base and J by 5 bases, and 7 bases separated the two germline ends. Germline V gene sequence: CDR1 SGHTA, CDR2 FQGTGA.

As DNA, the CDR3 is TGTGCCAGCAGTTTGTCAGGGGGGCCCCAGCATTTT. Protein: CASSLSGGPQHF. The chain is built from TRBV27 and TRBJ1-5; 7 positions agree with TRBD1. The CDR3 is 12 residues long. Germline V gives CDR1 MNHEY, CDR2 SMNVEV (reference sequence). V shed 3 bases, J shed 9 bases, and the junction held 2 bases outside the gene matches.

The chain recombines TRBV13 with TRBJ2-1; 7 bases align to TRBD1. The germline V gene has CDR1 PRHDT and CDR2 FYEKMQ (reference sequence). V shed 5 bases and J 10 bases; nucleotides not matched to a gene: 14. The CDR3 loop spans 15 amino acids. This CDR3 is CASSPPTGVRGEQFF. The DNA for the CDR3 is TGTGCCAGCAGCCCCCCCACAGGGGTCAGGGGCGAGCAGTTCTTC.

The chain is built from TRBV20-1 and TRBJ2-5; 10 positions agree with TRBD1. There are 18 residues in the CDR3. In germline, CDR1 is DFQATT, CDR2 SNEGSKA (reference sequence). The V gene end was trimmed by 2 bases and the J gene end by 0 bases; junction bases not matched to a gene: 12. The CDR3 nucleotides are TGCAGTGCTAGATGGTCGGGGGGGGACAGGGGTTACCAAGAGACCCAGTACTTC. Translation gives CSARWSGGDRGYQETQYF.

The rearrangement links TRBV6-1 to TRBJ2-2; D remains ambiguous. This CDR3 comprises 13 residues. Germline lookup yields CDR1 MNHNS and CDR2 SASEGT. CDR3: CAGCEVFSGELFF. The CDR3 bases are TGTGCTGGTTGTGAAGTGTTTTCCGGGGAGCTGTTTTTT.

The chain has TRBV19 and TRBJ2-5; D may be TRBD1 (5 bases). CDR1 is LNHDA and CDR2 is SQIVND in the germline V gene (reference sequence). The V gene lost 5 bases and the J gene lost 1 base, with 11 bases spanning the gap. This CDR3 contains 14 residues. CDR3: CASSVNRLQETQYF. The CDR3 DNA follows: TGTGCCAGTAGTGTAAACAGGCTCCAAGAGACCCAGTACTTC. The entire variable domain, with the rest obtained from reference TRBV19 and TRBJ2-5, is as follows: DGGITQSPKYLFRKEGQNVTLSCEQNLNHDAMYWYRQDPGQGLRLIYYSQIVNDFQKGDIAEGYSVSREKKESFPLTVTSAQKNPTAFYLCASSVNRLQETQYFGPGTRLLVL.

This chain links TRBV20-1 with TRBJ2-7, with 11 bases fitting TRBD1. V lost 1 base to trimming and J lost 3 bases; unmatched junction nucleotides: 5. The V gene's germline CDR1 is DFQATT and CDR2 SNEGSKA (reference sequence). The CDR3 is 15 amino acids. The CDR3 coding sequence is TGCAGTGCTAGAGCCCGGGACAGGGGGTTCTACGAGCAGTACTTC. This codes for CSARARDRGFYEQYF.

The chain recombines TRBV20-1 with TRBJ2-2, with TRBD1 identical over 8 bases. The length of the CDR3 is 13 residues. The germline V gene has CDR1 DFQATT and CDR2 SNEGSKA (reference sequence). Germline trimming cut 0 bases from V and 10 bases from J; bases unmatched to any gene: 4. CDR3 amino acids: CSARDSGGLELFF. In DNA form, the CDR3 reads TGCAGTGCTAGAGATTCAGGGGGCTTGGAGCTGTTTTTT.

J is TRBJ2-2 and V is TRBV24-1; D may be TRBD1 (7 bases). This CDR3 is built from 16 residues. V gave up 0 bases and J gave up 4 bases, with 11 bases separating them. The V gene's germline CDR1 is KGHDR and CDR2 SFDVKD. This CDR3 reads CATSDLTGDSTGELFF. The CDR3 DNA sequence: TGTGCCACCAGTGATTTGACAGGGGACTCCACCGGGGAGCTGTTTTTT.

The V and J genes are TRBV20-1 and TRBJ2-3; D not certain. Germline V CDR1 and CDR2: DFQATT, SNEGSKA (reference sequence). This CDR3 contains 14 residues. Trimming pared 6 bases from V and 6 bases from J, leaving 19 bases between. Here the CDR3 DNA reads TGCAGTGCGGACCCCGGGCTACCCTCCGATACGCAGTATTTT. As protein: CSADPGLPSDTQYF.

The V gene is TRBV25-1, the J gene TRBJ2-7, with D tentatively TRBD1 or TRBD2 (7 bases each). V was shortened by 5 bases and J by 2 bases, with 13 bases between the two germline ends. Germline V lookup: CDR1 MGHDK, CDR2 SYGVNS. The CDR3 runs to 14 residues. CDR3 protein: CASSNGGTAYEQYF. In DNA, the CDR3 is TGTGCCAGCAGTAACGGGGGGACAGCCTACGAGCAGTACTTC.